This TCR beta chain was identified during a study of CD8 T cells in Susac syndrome. Random hexamers were used to reverse transcribe an amount of roughly 0.5 to 1 ug RNA. A multiplex approach, immunoSEQ multiplex PCR, amplified TCR beta CDR3 across 54 Vbeta and 13 Jbeta. TCRdb fed the immunoSEQ multiplex PCR reads into MiXCR, producing one record per CDR3 protein. The repertoire holds 150,000 to 190,000 distinct CDR3 sequences, with nearly 97% as singletons. This clonotype was seen more than once but under ten times. From blood CD8+ and CD4+ T cells, the TCR beta chain was sequenced. Stable or active relapsing-remitting multiple sclerosis, untreated and meeting revised McDonald criteria, defined the controls. Bulk CD8+ and CD4+ cells came from magnetic negative isolation; CD8+ TEMRA by FACS. CDR1 and CDR2 (germline): MNHEY, SMNVEV (reference sequence). The ends were cut back, 6 bases at V and 2 bases at J, with 8 bases in the middle. The CDR3 sequence is 13 residues long.

This receptor was identified in a human donor with multiple sclerosis. The chain employs TRBV27 and TRBJ1-5; no clear D. Material: CD8+ T cells from PBMCs. DNA of the CDR3: TGTGCCAGCAGCCTCGGCCGCAATCAGCCCCAGCATTTT. Translating it yields CASSLGRNQPQHF.